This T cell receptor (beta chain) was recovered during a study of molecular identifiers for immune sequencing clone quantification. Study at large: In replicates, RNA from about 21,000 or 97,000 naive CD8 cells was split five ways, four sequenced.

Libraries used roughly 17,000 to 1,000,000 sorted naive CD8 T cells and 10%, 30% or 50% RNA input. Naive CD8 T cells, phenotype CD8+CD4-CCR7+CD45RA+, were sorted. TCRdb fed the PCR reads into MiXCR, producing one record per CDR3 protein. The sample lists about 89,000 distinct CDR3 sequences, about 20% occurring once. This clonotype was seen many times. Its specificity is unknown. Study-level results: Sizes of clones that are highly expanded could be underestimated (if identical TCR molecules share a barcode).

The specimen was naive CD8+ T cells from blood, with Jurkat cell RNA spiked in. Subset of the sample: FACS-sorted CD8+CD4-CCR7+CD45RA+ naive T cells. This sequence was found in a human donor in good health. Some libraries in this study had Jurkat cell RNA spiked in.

CDR3 sequence reads: CSVAFSGANVLTF. The CDR3 bases are TGCAGCGTCGCCTTCTCTGGGGCCAACGTCCTGACTTTC. The chain has TRBV29-1 and TRBJ2-6; D remains ambiguous. There are 13 residues in the CDR3. V lost 6 bases and J 0 bases, leaving 6 bases between the germline ends. Germline V CDR1 and CDR2: SQVTM, ANQGSEA.